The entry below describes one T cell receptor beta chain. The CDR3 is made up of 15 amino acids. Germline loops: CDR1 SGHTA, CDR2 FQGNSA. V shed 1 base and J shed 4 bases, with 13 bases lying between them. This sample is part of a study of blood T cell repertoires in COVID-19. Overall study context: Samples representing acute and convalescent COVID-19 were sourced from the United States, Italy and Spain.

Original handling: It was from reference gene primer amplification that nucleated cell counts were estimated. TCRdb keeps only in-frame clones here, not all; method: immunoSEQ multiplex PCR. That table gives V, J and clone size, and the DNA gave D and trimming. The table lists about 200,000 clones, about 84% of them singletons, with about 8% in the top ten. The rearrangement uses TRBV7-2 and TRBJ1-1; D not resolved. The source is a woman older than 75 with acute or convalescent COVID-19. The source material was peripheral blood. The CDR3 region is CASSLVEDLGTEAFF. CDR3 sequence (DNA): TGTGCCAGCAGCTTAGTGGAGGATTTAGGCACTGAAGCTTTCTTT.